Listed here are 17 T cell receptor beta chains from one sample, sequenced in a study of neoadjuvant anti-PD-1 for oral cavity cancer. Generated by immunoSEQ multiplex PCR, the TCRdb table keeps only in-frame clones and is missing some. In the table there are about 14,000 clones, more than 65% of which are singletons. The sequencing here drew on PBMCs, taken before nivolumab (anti-PD-1) treatment. The source is a person aged 40-85 years with oral cavity squamous cell carcinoma.

V gene TRBV5-4 combines with J gene TRBJ2-2, with 9 bases lining up with TRBD2. After removal of 0 bases from V and 9 bases from J, the junction contained 12 bases not matched to a gene. Germline CDR1 and CDR2: SGHNT and YYREEE (reference sequence). This CDR3 is 17 amino acids long. In nucleotides, the CDR3 is TGTGCCAGCAGCTTGGCCGCAGCGGGAGGTTCGTTCAGGGAGCTGTTTTTT. Translating it yields CASSLAAAGGSFRELFF.

This chain connects TRBV5-4 to TRBJ2-2; 15 bases match TRBD2. The CDR3 runs to 18 residues. V dropped 5 bases and J dropped 4; count of bases not matched to a gene: 9. CDR1 is SGHNT, CDR2 YYREEE, per germline (reference sequence). CDR3 DNA sequence: TGTGCCAGCAGTCGAGGACTAGCGGGAGGGCCCGGCACCGGGGAGCTGTTTTTT. Its protein product is CASSRGLAGGPGTGELFF.

This chain links TRBV14 with TRBJ2-5, with 7 bases matching TRBD2. CDR1 SGHDN and CDR2 FVKESK come from the germline V gene. The CDR3 is made up of 16 amino acids. V trimming: 0 bases; J trimming: 5 bases; junction bases outside the gene matches: 9. In nucleotides, the CDR3 is TGTGCCAGCAGCCAAGATTCGGGGGGACGTAGGGAGACCCAGTACTTC. Its translation is CASSQDSGGRRETQYF. Filled out from reference TRBV14 and TRBJ2-5, the complete variable domain reads EAGVTQFPSHSVIEKGQTVTLRCDPISGHDNLYWYRRVMGKEIKFLLHFVKESKQDESGMPNNRFLAERTGGTYSTLKVQPAELEDSGVYFCASSQDSGGRRETQYFGPGTRLLVL.

J is TRBJ1-3 and V is TRBV7-8; maybe TRBD1 (5 bases). Germline CDR1 SGHVS, CDR2 FQNEAQ. The CDR3 is made up of 17 amino acids. V was trimmed by 2 bases and J by 3 bases, leaving 17 bases between them. CDR3: CASSLMGPQQGGNTIYF. The CDR3 nucleotides are TGTGCCAGCAGCTTAATGGGGCCTCAGCAAGGTGGAAACACCATATATTTT.

The chain links TRBV6-1 to TRBJ2-7, with D possibly being TRBD1 (6 bases). Germline V gives CDR1 MNHNS, CDR2 SASEGT. Deletions cut 3 bases from V and 2 bases from J, with 11 bases between. This CDR3 comprises 14 residues. The CDR3 DNA reads TGTGCCAGCAGTGACAGTGGACAGCCCTACGAGCAGTACTTC. It encodes CASSDSGQPYEQYF.

The chain recombines TRBV5-1 with TRBJ2-7; D possibly corresponds to TRBD1 (5 bases). This CDR3 region has 14 residues. The ends were cut back, 6 bases at V and 2 bases at J, with 15 bases in the middle. Looked up from germline, CDR1 is SGHRS and CDR2 is YFSETQ. The CDR3 region is CASTTDSTPYEQYF. The CDR3 coding sequence is TGCGCCAGCACCACAGACAGTACCCCCTACGAGCAGTACTTC.

V is TRBV7-2 and J is TRBJ2-5, with TRBD2 matching over 8 bases. Looked up from germline, CDR1 is SGHTA and CDR2 is FQGNSA. The CDR3 extends over 16 amino acids. Germline trimming cut 2 bases from V and 4 bases from J; bases unmatched to any gene: 9. This CDR3 reads CASSLLSGRAPETQYF. The CDR3 DNA sequence: TGTGCCAGCAGCTTACTTTCCGGGAGGGCCCCAGAGACCCAGTACTTC. The whole variable domain, remainder taken from reference TRBV7-2 and TRBJ2-5, is GAGVSQSPSNKVTEKGKDVELRCDPISGHTALYWYRQSLGQGLEFLIYFQGNSAPDKSGLPSDRFSAERTGGSVSTLTIQRTQQEDSAVYLCASSLLSGRAPETQYFGPGTRLLVL.

V usage is TRBV14 and J usage is TRBJ2-2, with 14 bases identical to TRBD2. The CDR3 spans 17 residues. Trimming took 4 bases from V and 6 from J; bases not matched to a gene: 7. Per the germline V gene, CDR1 is SGHDN and CDR2 is FVKESK. The CDR3, as DNA: TGTGCCAGCAGCCTCTATAGGGGACTAGCGGGAGCCGGGGAGCTGTTTTTT. It is translated as CASSLYRGLAGAGELFF.

The rearrangement links TRBV7-3 to TRBJ2-1; the D gene could be TRBD1 or TRBD2 (5 bases each). This CDR3 has 15 residues. The V and J ends lost 5 bases and 4 bases respectively, with 15 bases between them. Per germline, CDR1 SGHTA and CDR2 FQGTGA. The CDR3 reads CASSQGREPYNEQFF. CDR3 sequence (DNA): TGTGCCAGCAGCCAGGGACGGGAACCGTACAATGAGCAGTTCTTC. The whole variable domain, filled in from reference TRBV7-3 and TRBJ2-1, reads GAGVSQTPSNKVTEKGKYVELRCDPISGHTALYWYRQSLGQGPEFLIYFQGTGAADDSGLPNDRFFAVRPEGSVSTLKIQRTERGDSAVYLCASSQGREPYNEQFFGPGTRLTVL.

In DNA form, the CDR3 reads TGTGCCTGGACAGGGGGGTATGGCTACACCTTC. The encoded protein is CAWTGGYGYTF. This chain links TRBV30 with TRBJ1-2, with 7 bases that match TRBD1. The CDR3 runs 11 residues. V shed 4 bases and J 5 bases; nucleotides not matched to a gene: 1. Germline V CDR1 and CDR2: GTSNPN, SVGIG (reference sequence). The entire variable domain, with the rest obtained from reference TRBV30 and TRBJ1-2, is as follows: SQTIHQWPATLVQPVGSPLSLECTVEGTSNPNLYWYRQAAGRGLQLLFYSVGIGQISSEVPQNLSASRPQDRQFILSSKKLLLSDSGFYLCAWTGGYGYTFGSGTRLTVV.

This chain links TRBV9 with TRBJ2-1; D might be TRBD2 (5 bases). The length of the CDR3 is 16 residues. Germline loops: CDR1 SGDLS, CDR2 YYNGEE. The ends were cut back, 5 bases at V and 0 bases at J, with 15 bases in the middle. CDR3 region: CASRRRAPSSYNEQFF. CDR3 sequence (DNA): TGTGCCAGCAGGAGGCGGGCCCCAAGCTCCTACAATGAGCAGTTCTTC.

Comment on this clone: A junction end diverges from the germline sequence, so it may reflect a read error. The chain carries TRBV30 and TRBJ2-2, with TRBD1 as a possible D gene (6 bases). Germline V CDR1 and CDR2: GTSNPN, SVGIG (reference sequence). The CDR3 length is 13 residues. The CDR3 protein is CAWTVANTGELFF. The CDR3 coding sequence is TGTGCTTGGACAGTGGCGAACACCGGGGAGCTGTTTTTT. Using reference TRBV30 and TRBJ2-2 for the parts outside the CDR3, the full variable domain is SQTIHQWPATLVQPVGSPLSLECTVEGTSNPNLYWYRQAAGRGLQLLFYSVGIGQISSEVPQNLSASRPQDRQFILSSKKLLLSDSGFYLCAWTVANTGELFFGEGSRLTVL.

This clone appeared a few times. CDR3 nucleotides: TGTGCCGGTACAGGGGGGAGCTCCTACAATGAGCAGTTCTTC. It specifies CAGTGGSSYNEQFF. This rearrangement joins TRBV28 to TRBJ2-1; 8 bases are shared with TRBD1. The CDR3 sequence is 14 residues long. CDR1 is MDHEN, CDR2 SYDVKM, per germline. After removal of 11 bases from V and 0 bases from J, the junction contained 6 bases not matched to a gene.

V is TRBV27 and J is TRBJ2-7; 9 nucleotides agree with TRBD1. With 4 bases clipped from V and 6 bases from J, the junction kept 10 bases outside the gene matches. Germline V gene lookup returns CDR1 MNHEY and CDR2 SMNVEV (reference sequence). The CDR3 extends over 15 amino acids. Written as DNA, the CDR3 is TGTGCCAGCAGTTCATCCGGGACAGGGCAATTCGAGCAGTACTTC. Protein sequence: CASSSSGTGQFEQYF.

The genes are TRBV25-1 and TRBJ2-7; D is ambiguous. Trimming took 8 bases from V and 0 from J, leaving 11 bases between them. CDR1 and CDR2 (germline): MGHDK, SYGVNS. CDR3 size: 13 residues. CDR3 DNA sequence: TGTGCCAGCCGGCCTGCGAGCTCCTACGAGCAGTACTTC. It codes for CASRPASSYEQYF.

This sequence joins TRBV12-5 and TRBJ1-5; no reliable D call. V shed 0 bases and J shed 6 bases, with 6 bases lying between them. The CDR3 is made up of 13 amino acids. CDR1 is LGHNT, CDR2 FRNRAP, per germline. CDR3 in DNA: TGTGCTAGTGGTTTGGTCAACAGTCAGCCCCAGCATTTT. Translating gives CASGLVNSQPQHF.

The rearrangement links TRBV4-1 to TRBJ2-1, with no clear D. This CDR3 has 14 amino acids. Germline V gene lookup returns CDR1 MGHRA and CDR2 YSYEKL. The V gene lost 4 bases and the J gene lost 6 bases, with 13 bases spanning the gap. The CDR3 spells CASSPDPRGNEQFF. CDR3 sequence (DNA): TGCGCCAGCAGCCCGGACCCCCGAGGCAATGAGCAGTTCTTC.